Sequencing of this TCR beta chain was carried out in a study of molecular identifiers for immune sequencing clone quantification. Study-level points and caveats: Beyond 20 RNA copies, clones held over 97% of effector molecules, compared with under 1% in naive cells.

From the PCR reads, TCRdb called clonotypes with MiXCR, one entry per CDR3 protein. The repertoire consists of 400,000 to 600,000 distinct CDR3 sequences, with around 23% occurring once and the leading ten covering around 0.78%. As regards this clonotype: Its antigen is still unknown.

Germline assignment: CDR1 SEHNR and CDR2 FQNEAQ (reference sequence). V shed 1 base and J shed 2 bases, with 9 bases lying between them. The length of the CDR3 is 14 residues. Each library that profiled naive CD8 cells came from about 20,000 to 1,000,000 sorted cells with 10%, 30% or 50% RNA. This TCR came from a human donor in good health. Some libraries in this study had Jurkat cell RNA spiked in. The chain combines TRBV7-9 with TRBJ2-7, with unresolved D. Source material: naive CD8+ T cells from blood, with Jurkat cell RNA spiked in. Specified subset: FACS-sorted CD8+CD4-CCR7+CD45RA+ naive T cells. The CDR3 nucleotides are TGTGCCAGCAGCTTAGGGGCGGTAACCTACGAGCAGTACTTC. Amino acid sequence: CASSLGAVTYEQYF.